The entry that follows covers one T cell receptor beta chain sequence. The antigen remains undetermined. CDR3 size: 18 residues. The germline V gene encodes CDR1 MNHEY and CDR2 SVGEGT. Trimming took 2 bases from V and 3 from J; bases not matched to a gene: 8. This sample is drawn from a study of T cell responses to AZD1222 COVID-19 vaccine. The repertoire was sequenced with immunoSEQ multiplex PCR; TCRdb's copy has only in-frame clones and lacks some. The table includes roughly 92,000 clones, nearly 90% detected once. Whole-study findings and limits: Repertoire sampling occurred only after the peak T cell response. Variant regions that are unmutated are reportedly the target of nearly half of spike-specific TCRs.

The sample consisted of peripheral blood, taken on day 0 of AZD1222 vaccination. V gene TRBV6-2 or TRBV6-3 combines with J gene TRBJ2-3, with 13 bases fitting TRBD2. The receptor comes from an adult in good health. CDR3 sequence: CASSYGAGLAGRTDTQYF. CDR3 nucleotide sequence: TGTGCCAGCAGTTACGGGGCGGGACTAGCGGGGCGGACAGATACGCAGTATTTT.